The T cell receptor (beta chain) under discussion was sequenced for a study of persistence of HIV-infected CD4 T cells. Study-wide context: CD4+ T cells responding to CMV or HIV-1 Gag were isolated.

Study-wide points: Antigen-responding cells were enriched for degenerate expanded CDR3beta sequences.

Stimulation used approximately 9.6 ug/mL lysate from CMV-infected fibroblasts. CD40L-negative CD69-negative CD45RO-high memory CD4+ T cells were sorted as populations depleted of antigen-responding cells. The immunoSEQ assay was version 4, run in survey mode. Each sample used up to 1 ug genomic DNA diluted to around 10 ng/uL. Generated by immunoSEQ multiplex PCR, the TCRdb table keeps only in-frame clones and is missing some. The sample holds about 30,000 clones; 75% to 85% are singletons and the top ten take roughly 0.9%. With regard to this clone: Its antigen is not identified.

V shed 5 bases, J shed 7 bases, and the junction held 6 bases outside the gene matches. This CDR3 contains 13 residues. Per germline, CDR1 GTSNPN and CDR2 SVGIG (reference sequence). The chain employs TRBV30 and TRBJ2-4, with 9 bases that match TRBD1. The receptor was derived from an adult man with HIV who was CMV-seropositive. Sequenced here: CD4+ T cells sorted from PBMCs after roughly 18-hour stimulation, sampled from a patient who received antiretroviral therapy. CDR3 sequence reads: CAWGTGRGNIQYF. The CDR3 DNA sequence: TGTGCCTGGGGGACAGGGAGGGGGAACATTCAGTACTTC.